This T cell receptor (beta chain) was documented in a study of technical replicates of blood from a few donors. Here immunoSEQ multiplex PCR was the method, and the copy in TCRdb shows in-frame clones only, minus some. The sample holds roughly 72,000 clones, 96% seen once. CDR1 is SGHNT and CDR2 is YYREEE in the germline V gene (reference sequence). The CDR3 covers 16 residues. The germline V and J ends were trimmed by 4 bases and 0 bases, with 13 bases remaining between them. The TCR comes from a human donor in good health. V and J are TRBV5-4 and TRBJ1-4, with D possibly matching TRBD1 (5 bases). Source material: T cells isolated from PBMCs. CDR3 DNA: TGTGCCAGCAGCCTGACCAGGGAAGCAACTAATGAAAAACTGTTTTTT. Encoded protein: CASSLTREATNEKLFF. Looking up the rest from reference TRBV5-4 and TRBJ1-4 gives the full variable domain: ETGVTQSPTHLIKTRGQQVTLRCSSQSGHNTVSWYQQALGQGPQFIFQYYREEENGRGNFPPRFSGLQFPNYSSELNVNALELDDSALYLCASSLTREATNEKLFFGSGTQLSVL.